The present T cell receptor (beta chain) was sequenced within a study of blood T cell repertoires in COVID-19. For the study at large: Acute and convalescent COVID-19 specimens originated in the United States, Italy and Spain. T cells, B-cell-depleted T cells, or PBMCs supplied cDNA or gDNA.

In the original workflow: The assay estimated nucleated cells by amplifying reference gene primers. TCRdb's copy holds only in-frame clones and misses some; the assay was immunoSEQ multiplex PCR. V and J calls and clone size are copied from that table; D and trimming were computed from the DNA. The sample includes about 34,000 clones, 80% of them seen just once. The CDR3 length is 16 residues. CDR1 and CDR2 from the germline V gene are MDHEN and SYDVKM. The ends lost 3 bases at V and 5 bases at J; junction bases unmatched: 11. The V and J genes are TRBV28 and TRBJ2-7, with TRBD1 matching over 9 bases. The clonotype originates from a woman in her seventies with acute or convalescent COVID-19. The sequenced sample consisted of peripheral blood. The chain's CDR3 is CASSFFAGTGSNEQYF. The DNA of the CDR3 is TGTGCCAGCAGTTTTTTCGCCGGGACAGGGTCCAACGAGCAGTACTTC.